The sequence of this TCR beta chain was determined in a study of cytomegalovirus exposure and HLA in healthy donors. Per germline, CDR1 SGHNT and CDR2 YYREEE (reference sequence). The CDR3 consists of 14 residues. Amplification used 60 Vbeta primers and 13 Jbeta primers. Clones were read by immunoSEQ multiplex PCR, and TCRdb kept only the in-frame ones, dropping some. The sample yields 200,000 to 250,000 clones, around 80% seen once. Sequencing was carried out using PBMCs. The clonotype comes from a woman aged 60-75 years in good health and CMV-seropositive. The chain employs TRBV5-4 and TRBJ2-5, with 12 nucleotides matching TRBD2. The J call may be in error: the DNA end matches TRBJ2-7 better. The CDR3 coding sequence is TGTGCCACCTCGCGGACTAGCGGGGTCTACGAGCAGTACTTC. Residues: CATSRTSGVYEQYF.